Presented here are 29 T cell receptor beta chains from one specimen sequenced in a study of blood T cell repertoires in COVID-19. The method was immunoSEQ multiplex PCR; TCRdb's version includes in-frame clones alone and lacks a portion of them. This sample has roughly 34,000 clones, with around 77% found just once. Sequencing was carried out using peripheral blood. These receptors came from a human donor in a cohort sampled during active COVID-19.

The gene calls are TRBV3-1 (or the pseudogene TRBV3-2) and TRBJ2-2, with TRBD1 as a possible D gene (6 bases). Germline V gene lookup returns CDR1 LGHDT and CDR2 YNNKEL (reference sequence). The ends were cut back, 4 bases at V and 5 bases at J, with 11 bases in the middle. The CDR3 covers 14 residues. In DNA, the CDR3 is TGTGCCAGCAGCCCACAGGGTAGAACCGGGGAGCTGTTTTTT. It specifies CASSPQGRTGELFF.

The CDR3 DNA follows: TGTGCCAGCAGCCCAGGGGGCTCCCCCCCCTACGAGCAGTACTTC. The encoded protein is CASSPGGSPPYEQYF. The chain couples TRBV28 to TRBJ2-7; 8 bases match TRBD1. After removal of 6 bases from V and 2 bases from J, the junction contained 9 bases not matched to a gene. This CDR3 has 15 amino acids. The germline V gene encodes CDR1 MDHEN and CDR2 SYDVKM.

This sequence joins TRBV2 and TRBJ2-2; D is undetermined. V gave up 4 bases and J gave up 0 bases, with 9 bases separating them. The CDR3 runs 15 residues. Germline CDR1 SNHLY, CDR2 FYNNEI. CDR3 region: CASSVKPSNTGELFF. CDR3 nucleotide sequence: TGTGCCAGCAGTGTAAAGCCCTCGAACACCGGGGAGCTGTTTTTT. Based on the CDR3 plus reference TRBV2 and TRBJ2-2, the full variable domain is EPEVTQTPSHQVTQMGQEVILRCVPISNHLYFYWYRQILGQKVEFLVSFYNNEISEKSEIFDDQFSVERPDGSNFTLKIRSTKLEDSAMYFCASSVKPSNTGELFFGEGSRLTVL.

V and J are TRBV30 and TRBJ1-2; TRBD1 aligns across 10 bases. The germline CDR1 and CDR2 sequences are GTSNPN and SVGIG (reference sequence). V dropped 5 bases and J dropped 8; count of bases not matched to a gene: 11. This CDR3 contains 14 residues. CDR3 protein: CAWERTGGGQGYTF. In DNA form, the CDR3 reads TGTGCCTGGGAGAGGACAGGGGGTGGTCAGGGCTACACCTTC.

The chain has TRBV18 and TRBJ2-5; D is possibly TRBD1 (5 bases). Per germline, CDR1 KGHSH and CDR2 LQKENI. Between the trimmed V and J ends, which lost 4 bases and 2 bases, there was a span of 14 bases. The CDR3 loop spans 15 amino acids. CDR3 in DNA: TGTGCCAGCTCACTCTTAAAGACAGAACAAGAGACCCAGTACTTC. Translated, it gives CASSLLKTEQETQYF.

The gene calls are TRBV6-5 and TRBJ1-1; D not resolved. Per germline, CDR1 MNHEY and CDR2 SVGAGI. CDR3 size: 13 residues. The V end lost 5 bases, the J end lost 6 bases, and 13 bases lay between the germline ends. CDR3 DNA sequence: TGTGCCAGCAGTCAATCACTGGAGGCTGAAGCTTTCTTT. It translates to CASSQSLEAEAFF.

V and J are TRBV7-3 and TRBJ2-1; 7 positions agree with TRBD2. Per germline, CDR1 SGHTA and CDR2 FQGTGA. V was clipped by 8 bases and J by 3 bases; unmatched bases: 4. There are 13 residues in the CDR3. The DNA of the CDR3 is TGTGCCAGCGGGGCGGGGGACTACAATGAGCAGTTCTTC. Residues: CASGAGDYNEQFF.

This chain connects TRBV18 to TRBJ2-1; the match to TRBD2 covers 11 bases. This CDR3 has 15 amino acids. V dropped 5 bases and J dropped 3; count of bases not matched to a gene: 3. Germline assignment: CDR1 KGHSH and CDR2 LQKENI. Here the CDR3 DNA reads TGTGCCAGCTCAGAGACTAGCGGGGTCTACAATGAGCAGTTCTTC. Translating it yields CASSETSGVYNEQFF.

This chain uses TRBV5-1 with TRBJ2-1; 12 nucleotides line up with TRBD2. Germline CDR1 and CDR2: SGHRS and YFSETQ. This CDR3 comprises 17 residues. V trimming: 0 bases; J trimming: 1 base; junction bases outside the gene matches: 2. The CDR3 DNA reads TGCGCCAGCAGCTTGGGGCTAGCGGGAGGGTCCTACAATGAGCAGTTCTTC. Protein sequence: CASSLGLAGGSYNEQFF.

This chain joins TRBV10-3 and TRBJ2-7, with a possible D match to TRBD1 (6 bases). In germline, CDR1 is ENHRY, CDR2 SYGVKD. The CDR3 covers 13 residues. The V end was cut by 3 bases, the J end by 5 bases, with 11 bases between. The CDR3 nucleotides read TGTGCCATCAGTGATCAACAGGGCCACGAGCAGTACTTC. It yields the protein CAISDQQGHEQYF.

The J gene is TRBJ2-5, the V gene TRBV18, with D possibly matching TRBD1 (6 bases). Germline values: CDR1 KGHSH, CDR2 LQKENI. V lost 3 bases to trimming and J lost 4 bases, with 15 bases between them. CDR3 length equals 15 residues. DNA of the CDR3: TGTGCCAGCTCACCCCAACAGGGAAATGGAGAGACCCAGTACTTC. As protein: CASSPQQGNGETQYF.

The CDR3 loop is CASSPGQGRGYGYTF. CDR3 sequence (DNA): TGTGCCAGCAGTCCGGGACAGGGGAGGGGCTATGGCTACACCTTC. This chain links TRBV6-6 with TRBJ1-2, with TRBD1 matching over 10 bases. This CDR3 spans 15 amino acids. Germline CDR1 reads MNHNY; CDR2 reads SVGAGI (reference sequence). Trimming at V came to 5 bases and at J to 4 bases, leaving 7 bases not matched to a gene.

The CDR3 loop reads CAWSPYSGSGSTQYF. CDR3 DNA: TGTGCCTGGAGTCCCTACAGCGGGAGCGGCAGTACGCAGTATTTT. V usage is TRBV30 and J usage is TRBJ2-3, with 8 bases aligning to TRBD2. The CDR3 extends over 15 amino acids. V lost 2 bases, J lost 8 bases, and 12 bases stayed unmatched. CDR1 and CDR2 (germline): GTSNPN, SVGIG (reference sequence).

Worth noting for this clone: Since the CDR3 does not end with the conserved phenylalanine or tryptophan, this likely comes from a read error. Because the CDR3's place on the DNA is in doubt, the DNA is left out and the CDR3 is given as listed by TCRdb. This chain joins TRBV4-1 and TRBJ1-4; TRBD1, as called in the table, went unchecked against the DNA. Per germline, CDR1 MGHRA and CDR2 YSYEKL. The CDR3 sequence runs 15 residues, both termini included. The CDR3 is CASSQGRGGQGAPTG.

This rearrangement joins TRBV19 to TRBJ1-5; 8 nucleotides agree with TRBD1. Trimming cost V 6 bases and J 2 bases; bases outside gene matches: 9. The germline gives CDR1 LNHDA, CDR2 SQIVND (reference sequence). CDR3 length equals 16 residues. The CDR3, as DNA: TGTGCCAGTAGCGGACAGGGAGGCCTGGGCAATCAGCCCCAGCATTTT. This encodes CASSGQGGLGNQPQHF. Full variable domain (rest looked up from reference TRBV19 and TRBJ1-5): DGGITQSPKYLFRKEGQNVTLSCEQNLNHDAMYWYRQDPGQGLRLIYYSQIVNDFQKGDIAEGYSVSREKKESFPLTVTSAQKNPTAFYLCASSGQGGLGNQPQHFGDGTRLSIL.

This sequence joins TRBV7-6 and TRBJ2-1; 7 nucleotides line up with TRBD1. The germline gives CDR1 SGHVS, CDR2 FNYEAQ. The V and J ends lost 3 bases and 2 bases, in that order; junction bases with no gene match: 7. The CDR3 has 16 amino acids. The CDR3 DNA reads as TGTGCCAGCAGCTTTGATGACAGGGAGCCCTACAATGAGCAGTTCTTC. Its protein is CASSFDDREPYNEQFF.

The rearrangement links TRBV6-6 to TRBJ2-3; 7 bases match TRBD1. Germline CDR1 and CDR2: MNHNY and SVGAGI (reference sequence). The ends lost 4 bases at V and 7 bases at J; junction bases unmatched: 2. The CDR3 totals 12 residues. CDR3 DNA sequence: TGTGCCAGCAGTTTACAGGGGCATACGCAGTATTTT. It is translated as CASSLQGHTQYF.

V usage is TRBV13 and J usage is TRBJ2-2; D perhaps matches TRBD2 (9 bases). There are 19 residues in the CDR3. V was trimmed by 2 bases and J by 0 bases, leaving 19 bases between them. The germline V gene encodes CDR1 PRHDT and CDR2 FYEKMQ (reference sequence). The CDR3 region has the DNA TGTGCCAGCAGCTTAATCAGGGGGCTAGCGGGACCGAACACCGGGGAGCTGTTTTTT. Its protein product is CASSLIRGLAGPNTGELFF.

The V gene is TRBV3-1 (or the pseudogene TRBV3-2), the J gene TRBJ1-3; D ambiguous. Deletions cut 2 bases from V and 2 bases from J, with 16 bases between. Germline lookup yields CDR1 LGHDT and CDR2 YNNKEL (reference sequence). The length of the CDR3 is 17 residues. Here the CDR3 reads CASSQLREEVPGNTIYF. CDR3 bases: TGTGCCAGCAGCCAACTGAGAGAGGAGGTACCTGGAAACACCATATATTTT.

The V gene is TRBV5-4, the J gene TRBJ2-3; 9 bases are a match to TRBD2. The V gene's germline CDR1 is SGHNT and CDR2 YYREEE (reference sequence). Trimming at V came to 0 bases and at J to 0 bases, leaving 8 bases not matched to a gene. The CDR3 totals 18 residues. The CDR3 DNA is TGTGCCAGCAGCTTGGGGTCCCTAGCGGGACTAAGCACAGATACGCAGTATTTT. This codes for CASSLGSLAGLSTDTQYF.

The chain links TRBV7-6 to TRBJ1-5, with 7 bases fitting TRBD1. The CDR3 covers 15 residues. V lost 1 base to trimming and J lost 3 bases; unmatched junction nucleotides: 3. Germline CDR1 reads SGHVS; CDR2 reads FNYEAQ. The CDR3 protein is CASSLGTGVNQPQHF. The CDR3 DNA is TGTGCCAGCAGCTTAGGGACAGGAGTCAATCAGCCCCAGCATTTT.

This clone was detected only a few times. The gene calls are TRBV6-5 and TRBJ2-1, with D maybe TRBD2 (6 bases). V shed 2 bases and J shed 0 bases, with 11 bases lying between them. The CDR3 totals 16 residues. CDR1 MNHEY and CDR2 SVGAGI come from the germline V gene. The CDR3 loop is CASSYTNGGSYNEQFF. CDR3 sequence (DNA): TGTGCCAGCAGTTACACCAACGGGGGCTCCTACAATGAGCAGTTCTTC.

The chain recombines TRBV6-5 with TRBJ2-3, with D hard to call. Trimming pared 6 bases from V and 4 bases from J, leaving 11 bases between. There are 13 residues in the CDR3. CDR1 is MNHEY, CDR2 SVGAGI, per germline. The CDR3 here is CASRDRGADTQYF. The CDR3 DNA reads as TGTGCCAGCAGAGACCGCGGTGCAGATACGCAGTATTTT.

J is TRBJ2-2 and V is TRBV2, with 10 bases identical to TRBD1. In germline, CDR1 is SNHLY, CDR2 FYNNEI. V dropped 0 bases and J dropped 6; count of bases not matched to a gene: 7. The CDR3 extends over 17 amino acids. The DNA for the CDR3 is TGTGCCAGCAGTGAAGCTAGCGGTGGGACAGGGGCCGGGGAGCTGTTTTTT. Amino acid sequence: CASSEASGGTGAGELFF.

CDR3 protein: CASSPAPTNYGYTF. The DNA of the CDR3 is TGTGCCAGCAGCCCCGCGCCCACTAACTATGGCTACACCTTC. The chain uses TRBV6-5 and TRBJ1-2; D gene unclear. CDR3 size: 14 residues. CDR1 is MNHEY, CDR2 SVGAGI, per germline. V lost 6 bases, J lost 0 bases, and 11 bases lay in between.

The chain is built from TRBV19 and TRBJ1-1; 8 bases are a match to TRBD1. The CDR3 has 16 amino acids. Germline trimming cut 6 bases from V and 0 bases from J; bases unmatched to any gene: 9. CDR1 and CDR2 (germline): LNHDA, SQIVND (reference sequence). CDR3 protein: CASRSQGVNLNTEAFF. The CDR3 DNA is TGTGCCAGTAGATCACAGGGGGTCAACCTGAACACTGAAGCTTTCTTT. Based on the CDR3 plus reference TRBV19 and TRBJ1-1, the full variable domain is DGGITQSPKYLFRKEGQNVTLSCEQNLNHDAMYWYRQDPGQGLRLIYYSQIVNDFQKGDIAEGYSVSREKKESFPLTVTSAQKNPTAFYLCASRSQGVNLNTEAFFGQGTRLTVV.

This rearrangement joins TRBV7-9 to TRBJ1-4; D gene unclear. Trimming took off 1 base at V and 7 bases at J, with 10 bases between the two ends. Looked up from germline, CDR1 is SEHNR and CDR2 is FQNEAQ (reference sequence). The CDR3 runs 14 residues. CDR3 DNA sequence: TGTGCCAGCAGCTTAGGCGGGGTCGGTGAAAAACTGTTTTTT. Amino acids: CASSLGGVGEKLFF.

The V call is TRBV11-2, the J call TRBJ1-2; 9 bases align to TRBD1. In germline, CDR1 is SGHAT, CDR2 FQNNGV. The CDR3 is 16 amino acids. With 5 bases clipped from V and 4 bases from J, the junction kept 11 bases outside the gene matches. The CDR3 coding sequence is TGTGCCAGCAGCCTTCGCCCGACAGGGGGAAGCTATGGCTACACCTTC. This encodes CASSLRPTGGSYGYTF.

This clone was counted many times. The chain uses TRBV14 and TRBJ2-1, with 8 bases identical to TRBD2. Trimming cost V 4 bases and J 7 bases; bases outside gene matches: 12. Germline-derived CDR1 and CDR2 are SGHDN and FVKESK. This CDR3 contains 16 residues. CDR3 coding DNA: TGTGCCAGCAGCCCACCGGGACTAGTGCTAACAAATGAGCAGTTCTTC. As protein: CASSPPGLVLTNEQFF.